This T cell receptor (beta chain) appears in the sequencing data of a study of blood T cells in healthy people across ages. Each sample gave at least 7 million isolated PBMCs. Details on this clonotype: Its target is unknown.

This CDR3 contains 15 residues. Trimming left V 1 base short and J 1 base short, with 10 bases between. The germline V gene encodes CDR1 SGHTA and CDR2 FQGNSA. Study results and limitations: Per million T cells, the diversity of TCR beta decreased roughly linearly as age advanced. Among long-lived donors, naive CD4+ cells were more numerous and diversity higher than in aged donors. A strong correlation was seen between TCR beta diversity and naive T cell percentage.

A second PCR of 7 to 11 cycles used a sample-barcoded 5' primer and a J-beta primer mix. TCRdb passed the 5' RACE reads through MiXCR, listing each CDR3 protein once. In the table there are 1 million to 1.2 million distinct CDR3 sequences, roughly two fifths of which are singletons. Sequencing was done on a sample of blood. The J gene is TRBJ1-1, the V gene TRBV7-2; no definite D call. The TCR was taken from a man aged 18 to 35 in good health. This CDR3 reads CASSLVRGSNTEAFF. The CDR3, as DNA: TGTGCCAGCAGCTTAGTGCGGGGATCGAACACTGAAGCTTTCTTT.